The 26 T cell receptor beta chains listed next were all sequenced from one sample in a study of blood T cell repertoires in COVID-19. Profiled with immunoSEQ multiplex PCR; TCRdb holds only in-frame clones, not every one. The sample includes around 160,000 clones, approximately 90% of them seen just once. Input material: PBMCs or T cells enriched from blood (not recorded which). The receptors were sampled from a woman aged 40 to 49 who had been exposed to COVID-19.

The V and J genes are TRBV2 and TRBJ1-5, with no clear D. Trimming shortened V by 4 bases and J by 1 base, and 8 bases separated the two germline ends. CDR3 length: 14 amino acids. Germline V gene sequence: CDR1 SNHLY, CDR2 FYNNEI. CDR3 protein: CASSGGMSNQPQHF. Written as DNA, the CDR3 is TGTGCCAGCAGTGGCGGGATGAGCAATCAGCCCCAGCATTTT.

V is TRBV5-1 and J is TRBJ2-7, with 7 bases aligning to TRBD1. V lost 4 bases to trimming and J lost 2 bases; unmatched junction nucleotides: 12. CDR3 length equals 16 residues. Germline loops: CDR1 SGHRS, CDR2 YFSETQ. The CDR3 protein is CASSRSSGTAPYEQYF. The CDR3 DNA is TGCGCCAGCAGCCGGTCCTCCGGGACAGCACCCTACGAGCAGTACTTC.

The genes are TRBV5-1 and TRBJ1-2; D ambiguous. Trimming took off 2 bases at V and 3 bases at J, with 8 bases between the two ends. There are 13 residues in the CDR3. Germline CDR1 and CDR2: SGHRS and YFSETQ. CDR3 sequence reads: CASSFEGDYGYTF. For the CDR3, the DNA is TGCGCCAGCAGCTTTGAGGGAGACTATGGCTACACCTTC.

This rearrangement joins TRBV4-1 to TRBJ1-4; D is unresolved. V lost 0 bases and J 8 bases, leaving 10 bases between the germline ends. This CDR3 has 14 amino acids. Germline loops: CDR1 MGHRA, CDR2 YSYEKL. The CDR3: CASSQELVREKLFF. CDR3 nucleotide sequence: TGCGCCAGCAGCCAAGAACTAGTTCGGGAAAAACTGTTTTTT.

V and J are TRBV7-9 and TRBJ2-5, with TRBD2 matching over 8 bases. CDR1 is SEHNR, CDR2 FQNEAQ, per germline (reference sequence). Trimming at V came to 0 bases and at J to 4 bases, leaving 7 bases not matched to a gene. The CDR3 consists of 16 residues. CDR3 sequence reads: CASSLASGGPGETQYF. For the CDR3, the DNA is TGTGCCAGCAGCTTAGCATCGGGGGGGCCTGGAGAGACCCAGTACTTC.

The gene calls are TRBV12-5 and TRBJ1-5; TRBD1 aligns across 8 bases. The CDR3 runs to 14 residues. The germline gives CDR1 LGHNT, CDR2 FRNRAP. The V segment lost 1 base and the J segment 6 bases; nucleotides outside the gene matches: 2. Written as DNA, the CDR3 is TGTGCTAGTGGTTTGGCAGGGGGCGGTCAGCCCCAGCATTTT. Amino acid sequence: CASGLAGGGQPQHF.

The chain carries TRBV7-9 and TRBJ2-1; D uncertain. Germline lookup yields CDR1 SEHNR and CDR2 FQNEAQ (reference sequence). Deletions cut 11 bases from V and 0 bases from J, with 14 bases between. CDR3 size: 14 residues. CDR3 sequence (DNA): TGTGCCGATGATTCTAATGCCTCCTACAATGAGCAGTTCTTC. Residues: CADDSNASYNEQFF.

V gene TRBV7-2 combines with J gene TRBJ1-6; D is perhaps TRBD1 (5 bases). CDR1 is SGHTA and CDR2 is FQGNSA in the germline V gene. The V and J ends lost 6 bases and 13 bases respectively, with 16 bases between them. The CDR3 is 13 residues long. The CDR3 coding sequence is TGTGCCAGCAGTTGGCGACCGGGGGAGCCCCTCCACTTT. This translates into CASSWRPGEPLHF.

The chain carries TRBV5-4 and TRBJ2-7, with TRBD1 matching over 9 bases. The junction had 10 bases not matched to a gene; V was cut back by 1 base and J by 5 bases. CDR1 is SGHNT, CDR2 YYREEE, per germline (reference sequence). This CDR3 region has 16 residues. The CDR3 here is CASSLLGSGQGHEQYF. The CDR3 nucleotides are TGTGCCAGCAGCTTGTTAGGGTCGGGACAGGGACACGAGCAGTACTTC.

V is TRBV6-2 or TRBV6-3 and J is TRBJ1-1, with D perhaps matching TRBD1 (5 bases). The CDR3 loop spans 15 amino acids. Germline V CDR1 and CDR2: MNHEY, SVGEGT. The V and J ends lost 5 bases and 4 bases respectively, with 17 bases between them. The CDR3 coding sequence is TGTGCCAGCAGTGCCCTGGGGGGTTGGGGCACTGAAGCTTTCTTT. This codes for CASSALGGWGTEAFF.

This chain's CDR3 is CASSEASSVGETQYF. The DNA for the CDR3 is TGTGCCAGCAGTGAAGCCTCTAGCGTCGGAGAGACCCAGTACTTC. This chain links TRBV2 with TRBJ2-5; tentative D call: TRBD2 (6 bases). The V and J ends lost 0 bases and 4 bases respectively, with 12 bases between them. Germline CDR1 reads SNHLY; CDR2 reads FYNNEI. There are 15 residues in the CDR3.

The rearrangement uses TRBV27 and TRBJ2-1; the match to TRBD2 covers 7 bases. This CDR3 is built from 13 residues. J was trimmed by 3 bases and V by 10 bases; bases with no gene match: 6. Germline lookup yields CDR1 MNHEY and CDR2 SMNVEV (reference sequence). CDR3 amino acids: CATAGGGYNEQFF. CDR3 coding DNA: TGTGCCACCGCCGGCGGGGGCTACAATGAGCAGTTCTTC.

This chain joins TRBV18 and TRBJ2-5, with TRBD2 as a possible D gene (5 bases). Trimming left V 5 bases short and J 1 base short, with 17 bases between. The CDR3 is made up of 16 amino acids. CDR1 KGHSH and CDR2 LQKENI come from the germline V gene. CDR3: CASSSPRVGSQETQYF. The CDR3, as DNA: TGTGCCAGCTCAAGCCCGCGGGTTGGCAGCCAAGAGACCCAGTACTTC.

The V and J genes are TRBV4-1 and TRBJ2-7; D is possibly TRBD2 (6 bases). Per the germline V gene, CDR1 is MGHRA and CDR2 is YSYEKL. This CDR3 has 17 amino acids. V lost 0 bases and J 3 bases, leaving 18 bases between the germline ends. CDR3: CASSQDLGGRPDYEQYF. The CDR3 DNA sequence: TGCGCCAGCAGCCAAGATCTGGGAGGCCGTCCCGACTACGAGCAGTACTTC.

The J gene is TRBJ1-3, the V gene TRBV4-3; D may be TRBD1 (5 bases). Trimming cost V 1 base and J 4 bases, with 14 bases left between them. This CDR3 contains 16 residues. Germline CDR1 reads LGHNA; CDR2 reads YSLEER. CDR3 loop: CASSQVGDYAGNTIYF. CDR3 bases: TGCGCCAGCAGCCAAGTGGGGGACTACGCAGGAAACACCATATATTTT.

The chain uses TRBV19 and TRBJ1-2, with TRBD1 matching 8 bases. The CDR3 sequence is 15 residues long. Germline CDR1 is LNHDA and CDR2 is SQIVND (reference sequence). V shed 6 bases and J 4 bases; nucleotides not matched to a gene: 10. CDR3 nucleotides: TGTGCCAGTAGCCGTGGGGGGACAGGACTCTATGGCTACACCTTC. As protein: CASSRGGTGLYGYTF.

The CDR3 sequence is CATSDLQRGTGTRIYEQYF. CDR3 bases: TGTGCCACCAGTGATTTGCAAAGGGGAACCGGGACTAGGATTTACGAGCAGTACTTC. The chain employs TRBV24-1 and TRBJ2-7, with 8 bases that match TRBD2. Per the germline V gene, CDR1 is KGHDR and CDR2 is SFDVKD. With 0 bases clipped from V and 4 bases from J, the junction kept 16 bases outside the gene matches. This CDR3 contains 19 residues.

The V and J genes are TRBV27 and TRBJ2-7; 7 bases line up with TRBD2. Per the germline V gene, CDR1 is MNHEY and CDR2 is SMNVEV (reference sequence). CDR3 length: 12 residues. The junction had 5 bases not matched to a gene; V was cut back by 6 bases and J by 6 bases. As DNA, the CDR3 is TGTGCCAGCAGCGGGAGGTATGCCGAGCAGTACTTC. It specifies CASSGRYAEQYF.

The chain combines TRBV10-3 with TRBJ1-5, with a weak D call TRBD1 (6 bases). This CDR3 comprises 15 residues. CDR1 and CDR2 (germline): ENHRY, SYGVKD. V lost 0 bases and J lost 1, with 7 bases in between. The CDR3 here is CAISESGTSNQPQHF. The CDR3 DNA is TGTGCCATCAGTGAGTCGGGGACAAGCAATCAGCCCCAGCATTTT.

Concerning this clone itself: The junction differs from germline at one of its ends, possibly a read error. The CDR3 loop reads CASREAGGPGNEQFF. The CDR3 region has the DNA TGTGCCAGCAGGGAAGCGGGAGGGCCTGGCAATGAGCAGTTCTTC. The rearrangement uses TRBV6-1 and TRBJ2-1; 10 bases fit TRBD2. The CDR3 has 15 residues. Germline V CDR1 and CDR2: MNHNS, SASEGT.

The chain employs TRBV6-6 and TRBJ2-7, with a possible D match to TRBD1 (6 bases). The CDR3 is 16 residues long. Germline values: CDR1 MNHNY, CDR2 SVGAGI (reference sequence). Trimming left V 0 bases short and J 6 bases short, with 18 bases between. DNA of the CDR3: TGTGCCAGCAGTTACTCTAGGCTACAGGGCCGACCCGAGCAGTACTTC. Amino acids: CASSYSRLQGRPEQYF.

The CDR3 protein is CASSGDRGTYEQYF. DNA for the CDR3: TGTGCCAGTAGTGGGGACAGGGGCACCTACGAGCAGTACTTC. This chain links TRBV19 with TRBJ2-7; the match to TRBD1 covers 10 bases. Germline values: CDR1 LNHDA, CDR2 SQIVND (reference sequence). Trimming at V came to 5 bases and at J to 2 bases, leaving 3 bases not matched to a gene. CDR3 length: 14 amino acids.

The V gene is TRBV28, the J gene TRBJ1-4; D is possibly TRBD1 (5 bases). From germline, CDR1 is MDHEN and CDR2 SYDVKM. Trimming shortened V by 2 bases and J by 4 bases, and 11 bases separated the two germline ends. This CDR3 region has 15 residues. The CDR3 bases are TGTGCCAGCAGTTTAGGGGGGTCGGGTAATGAAAAACTGTTTTTT. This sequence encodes CASSLGGSGNEKLFF. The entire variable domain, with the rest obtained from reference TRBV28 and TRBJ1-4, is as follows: DVKVTQSSRYLVKRTGEKVFLECVQDMDHENMFWYRQDPGLGLRLIYFSYDVKMKEKGDIPEGYSVSREKKERFSLILESASTNQTSMYLCASSLGGSGNEKLFFGSGTQLSVL.

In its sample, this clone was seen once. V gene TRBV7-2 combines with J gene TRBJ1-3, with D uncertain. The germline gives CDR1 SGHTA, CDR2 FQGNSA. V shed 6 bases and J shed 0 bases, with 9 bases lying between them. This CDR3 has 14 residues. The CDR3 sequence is CASSPVSSGNTIYF. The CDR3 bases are TGTGCCAGCAGTCCGGTCTCCTCTGGAAACACCATATATTTT.

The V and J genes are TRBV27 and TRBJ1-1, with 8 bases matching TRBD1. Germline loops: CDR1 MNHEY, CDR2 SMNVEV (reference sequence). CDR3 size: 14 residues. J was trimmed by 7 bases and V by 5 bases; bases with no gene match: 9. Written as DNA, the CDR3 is TGTGCCAGCAGTCTCTATGCAGGGGGCATTGAAGCTTTCTTT. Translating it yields CASSLYAGGIEAFF.

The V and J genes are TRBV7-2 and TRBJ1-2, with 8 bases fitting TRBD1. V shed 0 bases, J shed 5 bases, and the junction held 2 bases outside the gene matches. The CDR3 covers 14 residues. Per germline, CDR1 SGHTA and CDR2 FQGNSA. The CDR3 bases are TGTGCCAGCAGCTTAGCGGGACAGGATTATGGCTACACCTTC. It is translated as CASSLAGQDYGYTF.